These T cell receptor beta chains were read from a single sample in a study of CD8 T cells in Susac syndrome. TCRdb fed the immunoSEQ multiplex PCR reads into MiXCR, producing one record per CDR3 protein. The sample has more than 100,000 distinct CDR3 sequences; approximately 96% are singletons. The source material was CD4+ T cells from PBMCs. The receptors come from a human donor with Susac syndrome. Both conserved end residues are part of each CDR3. A D gene is named only where the DNA matches it firmly. The size field is filled for only some rows; it gives once, few, many or a size class.

j_call: TRBJ2-1; v_call: TRBV10-3; clone_size: once; d_call: TRBD2; cdr3_aa: CAISESLLAGGYNEQFF; cdr3_nt: TGTGCCATCAGTGAGTCGTTACTAGCGGGAGGCTACAATGAGCAGTTCTTC
j_call: TRBJ2-3; v_call: TRBV20-1; clone_size: NA; d_call: NA; cdr3_aa: CSATGRKWDTQYF; cdr3_nt: TGCAGTGCTACCGGCCGCAAGTGGGATACGCAGTATTTT
j_call: TRBJ2-2; v_call: TRBV10-3; clone_size: NA; d_call: TRBD2; cdr3_aa: CATRTSSNTGELFF; cdr3_nt: TGTGCCACGAGGACTAGCTCGAACACCGGGGAGCTGTTTTTT
j_call: TRBJ2-7; v_call: TRBV4-2; clone_size: NA; d_call: NA; cdr3_aa: CASSPTKRVSSYEQYF; cdr3_nt: TGTGCCAGCAGTCCTACCAAGCGGGTTTCCTCCTACGAGCAGTACTTC
j_call: TRBJ2-7; v_call: TRBV28; clone_size: NA; d_call: NA; cdr3_aa: CASNSRRGEQYF; cdr3_nt: TGTGCCAGCAATAGTCGAAGGGGCGAGCAGTACTTC
j_call: TRBJ1-2; v_call: TRBV28; clone_size: NA; d_call: NA; cdr3_aa: CASSLSTDGYYGYTF; cdr3_nt: TGTGCCAGCAGTTTATCCACCGACGGATACTATGGCTACACCTTC
j_call: TRBJ1-1; v_call: TRBV30; clone_size: NA; d_call: TRBD1; cdr3_aa: CAWADRVSTEAFF; cdr3_nt: TGTGCCTGGGCGGACAGGGTTTCAACTGAAGCTTTCTTT
j_call: TRBJ2-7; v_call: TRBV6-5; clone_size: NA; d_call: NA; cdr3_aa: CASSYIGGVEQYF; cdr3_nt: TGTGCCAGCAGTTATATCGGAGGAGTCGAGCAGTACTTC
j_call: TRBJ1-1; v_call: TRBV3-1; clone_size: NA; d_call: NA; cdr3_aa: CASSQRGSTEAFF; cdr3_nt: TGTGCCAGCAGCCAACGGGGGTCCACTGAAGCTTTCTTT
j_call: TRBJ1-1; v_call: TRBV20-1; clone_size: NA; d_call: NA; cdr3_aa: CSAPRTHEAFF; cdr3_nt: TGCAGTGCTCCCAGGACCCATGAAGCTTTCTTT
j_call: TRBJ1-1; v_call: TRBV30; clone_size: once; d_call: NA; cdr3_aa: CASYTFTEAFF; cdr3_nt: TGTGCCTCGTACACCTTCACTGAAGCTTTCTTT